These T cell receptor beta chains were read from a single sample in a study of response to subunit inactivated influenza vaccine. TCRdb passed the RT-PCR reads through MiXCR, listing each CDR3 protein once. The sample shows 700,000 to 900,000 distinct CDR3 sequences, 20% to 25% of them seen only once. Here the sequenced sample was PBMCs from blood, taken 5 to 6 days after vaccination. The origin of the receptors is a man between 50 and 59 years old who received an inactivated influenza vaccine. The CDR3 runs from the conserved cysteine through the conserved F or W. The D gene is left open where the match is weak. Expanded clones are given a class, and other clones once, few, many or no size at all.

clone_size j_call d_call v_call cdr3_aa cdr3_nt
. TRBJ2-7 TRBD2 TRBV6-4 CASSDTLDRGLAGVYEQYF TGTGCCAGCAGCGACACACTGGACAGGGGACTAGCGGGAGTCTACGAGCAGTACTTC
few TRBJ2-3 . TRBV7-2 CASSAPSTSDTQYF TGTGCCAGCAGCGCCCCAAGCACATCAGATACGCAGTATTTT
. TRBJ2-3 TRBD2 TRBV6-5 CASSSERGGADTQYF TGTGCCAGCAGTTCGGAGCGGGGGGGGGCAGATACGCAGTATTTT
few TRBJ1-3 . TRBV20-1 CSARDAGSGNTIYF TGCAGTGCTAGAGATGCGGGCTCTGGAAACACCATATATTTT
. TRBJ2-1 . TRBV20-1 CSARRGPHYNVQFF TGCAGTGCTAGGCGGGGGCCCCACTACAATGTCCAGTTCTTC
. TRBJ2-3 TRBD1 TRBV28 CASSIGTAYTDTQYF TGTGCCAGCAGTATTGGGACAGCTTACACAGATACGCAGTATTTT
. TRBJ1-1 . TRBV20-1 CSAPARGEAFF TGCAGTGCCCCCGCCCGGGGTGAAGCTTTCTTT
few TRBJ2-4 TRBD1 TRBV4-3 CASSQDFAGGEVAKNIQYF TGCGCCAGCAGCCAAGATTTTGCAGGGGGCGAGGTAGCCAAAAACATTCAGTACTTC
few TRBJ2-6 TRBD1 TRBV20-1 CSANRGLYSGANVLTF TGCAGTGCCAACAGGGGGCTCTACTCTGGGGCCAACGTCCTGACTTTC
few TRBJ2-7 . TRBV20-1 CSAQTRISYEQYF TGCAGTGCTCAGACTCGAATCTCCTACGAGCAGTACTTC
. TRBJ1-2 . TRBV5-1 CASSEGRLYGYTF TGCGCCAGCAGCGAGGGACGGCTCTATGGCTACACCTTC
few TRBJ2-1 TRBD2 TRBV20-1 CSARDLSGEVEQFF TGCAGTGCTAGAGATCTGAGCGGGGAAGTCGAGCAGTTCTTC
. TRBJ2-1 . TRBV12-3/TRBV12-4 CASSSPWVRGSYNEQFF TGTGCCAGCAGTTCCCCCTGGGTGCGGGGATCGTACAATGAGCAGTTCTTC
few TRBJ1-2 TRBD1 TRBV6-5 CASSYADRGKGGYTF TGTGCCAGCAGTTACGCGGACAGGGGGAAGGGTGGCTACACCTTC
. TRBJ2-1 . TRBV21-1 CASSKEKPTSSYNEQFF TGTGCCAGCAGCAAGGAGAAGCCCACCAGCTCCTACAATGAGCAGTTCTTC
. TRBJ2-7 . TRBV6-9 CASSYRIGHEKYEQYF TGTGCCAGCAGTTATAGAATCGGCCATGAGAAATACGAGCAGTACTTC
many TRBJ2-1 . TRBV7-2 CASSLRQVTGNEQFF TGTGCCAGCAGCTTACGACAGGTAACTGGGAATGAGCAGTTCTTC
. TRBJ2-7 . TRBV7-2 CASSLVWESGEQYF TGTGCCAGCAGCTTAGTCTGGGAATCCGGGGAGCAGTACTTC
few TRBJ1-2 . TRBV12-3/TRBV12-4 CASTLATTYGYTF TGTGCCAGCACCCTGGCAACTACCTATGGCTACACCTTC
few TRBJ2-1 TRBD2 TRBV7-9 CASSSGLAGVREQFF TGTGCCAGCAGCTCCGGACTAGCGGGAGTCCGTGAGCAGTTCTTC
. TRBJ2-5 . TRBV28 CASSLLGQREKETQYF TGTGCCAGCAGTTTGTTGGGACAGCGGGAGAAAGAGACCCAGTACTTC
. TRBJ1-1 TRBD1 TRBV10-3 CAIRSDRASGEAFF TGTGCCATCAGGTCGGACAGGGCCTCTGGTGAAGCTTTCTTT
once TRBJ2-5 TRBD1 TRBV5-4 CASTDRGQETQYF TGTGCCAGCACCGACAGGGGCCAGGAGACCCAGTACTTC
. TRBJ2-1 TRBD2 TRBV7-2 CASSLALLAGYNEQFF TGTGCCAGCAGCTTAGCTTTACTAGCGGGGTACAATGAGCAGTTCTTC
. TRBJ2-1 . TRBV28 CASRDYYNEQFF TGTGCCAGCAGGGACTATTACAATGAGCAGTTCTTC
few TRBJ1-2 TRBD1 TRBV10-3 CAITEGTGNYGYTF TGTGCCATCACCGAGGGGACAGGGAACTATGGCTACACCTTC
few TRBJ2-3 . TRBV27 CASSFLGEAATDTQYF TGTGCCAGCAGTTTCCTAGGGGAGGCCGCCACAGATACGCAGTATTTT
. TRBJ1-1 . TRBV30 CAWSTTGNLNTEAFF TGTGCCTGGAGTACTACAGGGAACCTGAACACTGAAGCTTTCTTT
. TRBJ2-6 TRBD1 TRBV6-5 CASSYLGQGGTGANVLTF TGTGCCAGCAGTTATTTGGGACAGGGTGGGACTGGGGCCAACGTCCTGACTTTC
. TRBJ2-5 TRBD1 TRBV12-3/TRBV12-4 CASSQDRDGETQYF TGTGCCAGCAGTCAGGACAGGGACGGAGAGACCCAGTACTTC
. TRBJ1-2 . TRBV5-1 CASSFGRTEYGYTF TGCGCCAGCAGCTTCGGCCGGACAGAATATGGCTACACCTTC
few TRBJ2-7 TRBD1 TRBV7-9 CASSLWAQGDEQYF TGTGCCAGCAGCTTGTGGGCACAGGGGGACGAGCAGTACTTC
few TRBJ2-7 . TRBV7-6 CASSSGHGFSEQYF TGTGCCAGCAGCTCGGGACACGGTTTCTCCGAGCAGTACTTC
few TRBJ1-1 . TRBV29-1 CSVEVLGRTEAFF TGCAGCGTTGAAGTTTTAGGGAGGACTGAAGCTTTCTTT
. TRBJ2-1 TRBD2 TRBV6-1 CASSERLAGGSSYNEQFF TGTGCCAGCAGTGAACGGCTAGCGGGAGGGTCCTCCTACAATGAGCAGTTCTTC
. TRBJ2-7 . TRBV20-1 CSAHQGWTYEQYF TGCAGTGCTCACCAAGGGTGGACCTACGAGCAGTACTTC
. TRBJ2-5 . TRBV20-1 CSAKSQGQGRETQYF TGCAGTGCTAAAAGCCAGGGGCAGGGAAGAGAGACCCAGTACTTC
few TRBJ2-7 . TRBV4-1 CASSQVLRDEQYF TGCGCCAGCAGCCAAGTTTTGCGGGATGAGCAGTACTTC
. TRBJ2-7 . TRBV6-1 CASSEGRSYEQYF TGTGCCAGCAGTGAGGGGAGATCCTACGAGCAGTACTTC
many TRBJ2-3 . TRBV12-3/TRBV12-4 CASSPSRGFADTQYF TGTGCCAGCAGTCCGTCACGGGGGTTCGCAGATACGCAGTATTTT
. TRBJ2-7 TRBD1 TRBV7-2 CASSGGGTGGFYEQYF TGTGCCAGCAGCGGTGGAGGGACAGGGGGCTTCTACGAGCAGTACTTC
. TRBJ1-2 TRBD1 TRBV12-3/TRBV12-4 CASRRTGGYGYTF TGTGCCAGCAGGAGGACAGGGGGCTATGGCTACACCTTC
. TRBJ1-4 . TRBV3-1 CANSQGVATNEKLFF TGTGCCAACAGCCAAGGAGTTGCAACTAATGAAAAACTGTTTTTT
. TRBJ2-2 TRBD2 TRBV7-8 CASNPRGVELFF TGTGCCAGCAACCCACGGGGGGTGGAGCTGTTTTTT
. TRBJ1-1 . TRBV20-1 CSARGGGETEAFF TGCAGTGCCCGAGGCGGGGGTGAAACTGAAGCTTTCTTT
few TRBJ2-7 TRBD1 TRBV15 CATSTSRRTGSYEQYF TGTGCCACCAGCACGTCGAGGAGGACAGGGTCCTACGAGCAGTACTTC
few TRBJ2-1 TRBD2 TRBV20-1 CSARAGGRYNEQFF TGCAGTGCTAGGGCGGGAGGGCGATACAATGAGCAGTTCTTC
few TRBJ1-2 TRBD1 TRBV12-3/TRBV12-4 CASSLGGGQGNYGYTF TGTGCCAGCAGTTTAGGAGGGGGACAGGGTAACTATGGCTACACCTTC
few TRBJ2-7 TRBD2 TRBV6-2/TRBV6-3 CASSRLPGLAPYEQYF TGTGCCAGCAGTCGACTACCGGGACTAGCCCCCTACGAGCAGTACTTC
. TRBJ2-4 . TRBV20-1 CSARGPNLAKNIQYF TGCAGTGCTAGGGGACCAAACCTAGCCAAAAACATTCAGTACTTC
. TRBJ2-1 . TRBV5-5 CASSKEDRSILQFF TGTGCCAGCAGCAAGGAAGACAGGTCAATATTGCAGTTCTTC
. TRBJ2-7 . TRBV21-1 CASSKTGGTGDSYEQYF TGTGCCAGCAGCAAAACGGGTGGGACAGGGGATTCCTACGAGCAGTACTTC
. TRBJ2-7 . TRBV5-5 CASSLMVNGPSYEQYF TGTGCCAGCAGCTTGATGGTGAACGGCCCCTCCTACGAGCAGTACTTC